The table lists the clone carrying this TCR beta chain with a few counts. Two consecutive negative NP/OP PCR tests, clearance, or resolved symptoms defined Cohort 3 recovery. The sample originates from a study of blood T cell repertoires in COVID-19. TCRdb keeps only in-frame clones here, not all; method: immunoSEQ multiplex PCR. There are a few hundred thousand clones in the sample; 65% to 90% occur only once, and about 1.6% lies in the top ten. This clonotype was obtained from a man between 40 and 49 years old who had recovered from COVID-19. The sample taken for sequencing was PBMCs or T cells enriched from blood (not recorded which).

The CDR3 sequence is CASSYGQGFGYTF. The CDR3 region has the DNA TGTGCCAGCAGTTACGGGCAGGGCTTTGGCTACACCTTC. The V and J genes are TRBV6-5 and TRBJ1-2; the D gene is possibly TRBD1 (5 bases). Germline CDR1 reads MNHEY; CDR2 reads SVGAGI. Trimming stripped 2 bases from V and 7 bases from J, with 11 bases between. The CDR3 has 13 amino acids.